Sequencing of this T cell receptor (beta chain) was carried out in a study of radiotherapy plus CTLA-4 blockade in lung cancer. Study-level background: Overall, around 20% of patients showed an objective response, while 31% attained disease control. Whole-study findings and limits: In blood, after radiotherapy plus ipilimumab, tumor-derived TCR clones expanded.

A note on this clone: Its antigen is currently unknown.

The CDR3 has 14 residues. V lost 5 bases to trimming and J lost 6 bases; unmatched junction nucleotides: 6. CDR1 and CDR2 (germline): SGHTA, FQGNSA. The repertoire was sequenced with immunoSEQ multiplex PCR; TCRdb's copy has only in-frame clones and lacks some. The sample has 25,000 to 35,000 clones; around 73% are singletons. This sequence joins TRBV7-2 and TRBJ2-3; 9 bases line up with TRBD2. The TCR originated in a human donor with non-small cell lung cancer who had stable disease on radiotherapy plus ipilimumab. This material consisted of peripheral blood, taken from a patient treated with radiotherapy plus ipilimumab. This CDR3 is CASSKTSGLDTQYF. The CDR3 DNA is TGTGCCAGCAGCAAAACTAGCGGGTTGGATACGCAGTATTTT.